This T cell receptor (beta chain) is drawn from a study of response to subunit inactivated influenza vaccine. Findings and caveats of the study: After each seasonal influenza vaccination, few new T cells are recruited, the authors suggested.

V shed 0 bases and J shed 0 bases, with 6 bases lying between them. CDR1 DFQATT and CDR2 SNEGSKA come from the germline V gene (reference sequence). The length of the CDR3 is 13 residues. TCRdb called the RT-PCR reads again in MiXCR, with one record for every CDR3 protein. The table lists fewer than 550,000 distinct CDR3 sequences, 25% of them singletons, with over 1.5% in the top ten. A few counts support this clonotype. Its matching antigen is unknown. The TCR originated in a man aged 50-59 years who received an inactivated influenza vaccine. The starting material was CD4+ T cells sorted from PBMCs, obtained around 5 days after vaccination. The chain combines TRBV20-1 with TRBJ2-7, with D unresolved. CDR3 DNA: TGCAGTGCTAGAGACCCTGGCTCCTACGAGCAGTACTTC. Protein product: CSARDPGSYEQYF.